This T cell receptor beta chain was documented in a study of OX40 agonist ivuxolimab in advanced cancers. The CDR3 length is 12 residues. Trimming removed 3 bases from V and 5 bases from J, with 6 bases in between. Germline lookup yields CDR1 MDHEN and CDR2 SYDVKM. TCRdb keeps only in-frame clones here, not all; method: immunoSEQ multiplex PCR. Here the sample spans almost 90,000 clones, approximately 91% being singletons. The receptor was derived from an adult with an advanced solid tumor such as melanoma, head and neck, liver or kidney cancer. The chain is built from TRBV28 and TRBJ2-3, with unresolved D. The specimen was CD4+ or CD8+ T cells sorted from blood, collected in a trial of the OX40 agonist ivuxolimab. CDR3 residues: CASSFDRDTQYF. CDR3 DNA: TGTGCCAGCAGTTTTGATCGAGATACGCAGTATTTT. Full variable domain (missing parts from reference TRBV28 and TRBJ2-3): DVKVTQSSRYLVKRTGEKVFLECVQDMDHENMFWYRQDPGLGLRLIYFSYDVKMKEKGDIPEGYSVSREKKERFSLILESASTNQTSMYLCASSFDRDTQYFGPGTRLTVL.